The source of this T cell receptor (beta chain) is a study of T cell repertoires in cytomegalovirus infection. In the study overall: Based on public TCR beta signatures, there were indications of CMV infection and of a matching HLA type. General study results and limits: CMV carriers with the relevant HLA were identified by cumulative public TCR beta family frequency. The ex vivo response was dominated by HLA-C-restricted CMV-specific TCR beta clonotypes.

TCRdb analysed the reads with MiXCR anew, one entry per CDR3 protein. Here the sample spans hundreds of thousands of distinct CDR3 sequences, 8% to 10% being singletons. At least ten counts were recorded for this clonotype. What it binds is not known. The CDR3 totals 15 residues. V gave up 5 bases and J gave up 5 bases, with 18 bases separating them. CDR1 and CDR2 from the germline V gene are SEHNR and FQNEAQ (reference sequence). The receptor comes from a human donor in good health (CMV status not recorded). Some clones in this sample may be carry-over from other donors' samples. The sequencing input was PBMCs. The chain combines TRBV7-9 with TRBJ2-5; weak D call: TRBD1 (5 bases). This chain's CDR3 is CASSEAWTLRETQYF. CDR3 bases: TGTGCCAGCAGCGAAGCTTGGACACTGCGGGAGACCCAGTACTTC.